The 10 T cell receptor beta chains listed next were all sequenced from one sample in a study of blood T cells in healthy people across ages (dated by TCRdb to 2014 to 2015). Library preparation employed 5' RACE. TCRdb lists the instrument as Illumina HiSeq 2500. A second roughly 6 to 12 cycle PCR used a sample-barcoded 5' primer and a J-beta primer mix. The public reads were quality trimmed at Q25 with fastp and then assembled into clones with MiXCR by TCRdb, keeping productive beta chains. A single entry per CDR3 protein holds the most common genes and DNA from its merged rows. For this sample there are about 690,000 distinct CDR3 sequences; roughly 41% appear just once. Together, the top ten hold roughly 30% of the sample. The sample consisted of blood. The source of these receptors is a man at least 80 years old in good health.

The chain recombines TRBV20-1 with TRBJ2-7, with D possibly matching TRBD2 (6 bases). Per the germline V gene, CDR1 is DFQATT and CDR2 is SNEGSKA (reference sequence). The V end was cut by 1 base, the J end by 7 bases, with 23 bases between. The CDR3 has 16 residues. The DNA of the CDR3 is TGCAGTGCTAGAGTATGGACTGACGGGGGAAAGGTTGAGCAGTACTTC. Its translation is CSARVWTDGGKVEQYF.

For this clonotype: A read error may explain this, as a much larger clone is one base away. The chain joins TRBV7-6 to TRBJ2-7; tentatively, D is TRBD1 or TRBD2 (5 bases each). The V gene's germline CDR1 is SGHVS and CDR2 FNYEAQ. V gave up 2 bases and J gave up 3 bases, with 8 bases separating them. The CDR3 is 13 amino acids. The CDR3 loop reads CASSLRGLYEQYF. Here the CDR3 DNA reads TGTGCCAGCAGCTTACGGGGCCTCTACGAGCAGTACTTC.

This clonotype has a count of ten or more. The chain joins TRBV29-1 to TRBJ2-5; TRBD2 agrees at 7 bases. V lost 7 bases and J lost 1; bases outside the gene matches: 6. Germline assignment: CDR1 SQVTM and CDR2 ANQGSEA. The CDR3 contains 13 residues. CDR3 region: CSGLPGGQETQYF. The CDR3 DNA follows: TGCAGCGGCCTGCCGGGAGGCCAAGAGACCCAGTACTTC. Full variable domain (outside the CDR3, taken from reference TRBV29-1 and TRBJ2-5): SAVISQKPSRDICQRGTSLTIQCQVDSQVTMMFWYRQQPGQSLTLIATANQGSEATYESGFVIDKFPISRPNLTFSTLTVSNMSPEDSSIYLCSGLPGGQETQYFGPGTRLLVL.

This clonotype was recorded many times. The chain is built from TRBV4-3 and TRBJ2-1; 7 bases are shared with TRBD2. After removal of 0 bases from V and 7 bases from J, the junction contained 18 bases not matched to a gene. CDR1 is LGHNA, CDR2 YSLEER, per germline. This CDR3 contains 19 residues. CDR3 amino acids: CASSQDRFSGTKGWNEQFF. The CDR3 DNA reads TGCGCCAGCAGCCAAGATAGGTTCAGCGGGACGAAGGGGTGGAATGAGCAGTTCTTC.

The chain carries TRBV20-1 and TRBJ2-3; 12 bases fit TRBD2. Trimming at V came to 4 bases and at J to 4 bases, leaving 12 bases not matched to a gene. This CDR3 comprises 17 residues. The germline gives CDR1 DFQATT, CDR2 SNEGSKA (reference sequence). The CDR3 spells CSATEPFLAGGPDTQYF. CDR3 bases: TGCAGTGCTACAGAGCCTTTTCTAGCGGGAGGGCCAGATACGCAGTATTTT.

This clonotype was counted a few times. This chain links TRBV10-1 with TRBJ1-6, with a weak D call TRBD1 (5 bases). V lost 6 bases and J 7 bases, leaving 10 bases between the germline ends. CDR3 length: 13 residues. In germline, CDR1 is WNHNN, CDR2 SYGVQD (reference sequence). The CDR3: CASSGTVNSPLHF. The CDR3 region has the DNA TGCGCCAGCAGCGGGACGGTAAATTCACCCCTCCACTTT.

This clonotype was observed at least ten times. For the CDR3, the DNA is TGTGCCAGCAGCTTAGCGGGGCGCCAGCCCCAGCATTTT. Translated: CASSLAGRQPQHF. This chain uses TRBV13 with TRBJ1-5; perhaps TRBD1 as D (5 bases). The CDR3 has 13 residues. Trimming took off 1 base at V and 7 bases at J, with 8 bases between the two ends. CDR1 and CDR2 from the germline V gene are PRHDT and FYEKMQ (reference sequence).

This clonotype was seen a handful of times. V and J are TRBV7-8 and TRBJ1-1, with TRBD1 matching 7 bases. Germline CDR1 and CDR2: SGHVS and FQNEAQ. The ends lost 0 bases at V and 0 bases at J; junction bases unmatched: 4. This CDR3 is 16 amino acids long. CDR3 DNA: TGTGCCAGCAGCTTAGCGCGGGACAGCATGAACACTGAAGCTTTCTTT. This codes for CASSLARDSMNTEAFF.

V gene TRBV12-3 or TRBV12-4 combines with J gene TRBJ2-3, with D hard to call. Trimming stripped 4 bases from V and 4 bases from J, with 9 bases between. The CDR3 has 13 residues. The CDR3 DNA follows: TGTGCCAGCAGTTACAGCAGGCCAGATACGCAGTATTTT. This translates into CASSYSRPDTQYF.

This clonotype was counted ten times or more. This chain links TRBV4-2 with TRBJ2-5, with D possibly TRBD2 on 6 matching bases. The length of the CDR3 is 15 residues. Germline values: CDR1 LGHNA, CDR2 YNFKEQ. The V end was cut by 0 bases, the J end by 3 bases, with 11 bases between. The CDR3 coding sequence is TGTGCCAGCAGCCAAGAACACCAGCGGGAAGAGACCCAGTACTTC. This translates into CASSQEHQREETQYF.